The 24 T cell receptor beta chains below come from one sample, sequenced in a study of regulatory T cells in long-lasting Graves disease. The authors built TCR beta libraries using iRepertoire HTBI primers and Arm-PCR of CDR3 regions. Using its own MiXCR run on the multiplex PCR reads, TCRdb lists one record per CDR3 protein. This table has fewer than 650,000 distinct CDR3 sequences, less than 20% appearing once. Time point meaning: newly diagnosed GD, antithyroid drugs for less than 3 months. Extracted RNA from PBMCs served as the source of the TCR library. The data were also submitted as part of a second study, on T cells in Graves' hyperthyroidism and ophthalmopathy.

The source was peripheral blood mononuclear cells (PBMCs), collected at new diagnosis, from a patient treated with antithyroid drugs. Receptors originate from a woman in her 30s with Graves disease.

This clonotype was found a few times. The chain employs TRBV6-1 and TRBJ2-1, with D perhaps matching TRBD2 (6 bases). The CDR3 spans 15 residues. CDR1 and CDR2 from the germline V gene are MNHNS and SASEGT. V was trimmed by 1 base and J by 6 bases, leaving 13 bases between them. The CDR3 spells CASSEEGLASNEQFF. The CDR3 region has the DNA TGTGCCAGCAGTGAAGAAGGGCTAGCGAGCAATGAGCAGTTCTTC.

This clonotype was picked up one time. This sequence joins TRBV11-2 and TRBJ2-7; unclear D gene. This CDR3 spans 12 amino acids. The germline V gene encodes CDR1 SGHAT and CDR2 FQNNGV. V was trimmed by 5 bases and J by 4 bases, leaving 9 bases between them. CDR3 residues: CASSPLEYEQYF. The CDR3 bases are TGTGCCAGCAGCCCGTTGGAATACGAGCAGTACTTC.

This clonotype turned up a few times. The genes are TRBV10-3 and TRBJ1-5, with 10 positions matching TRBD1. Unmatched junction bases numbered 0, after V lost 2 bases and J lost 2 bases. In germline, CDR1 is ENHRY, CDR2 SYGVKD. The CDR3 length is 15 residues. The CDR3 is CAISEGQGGNQPQHF. The CDR3 DNA follows: TGTGCCATCAGTGAGGGACAGGGGGGCAATCAGCCCCAGCATTTT.

This clonotype has ten or more counts. The chain recombines TRBV18 with TRBJ2-7; D call uncertain. This CDR3 has 11 residues. CDR1 and CDR2 from the germline V gene are KGHSH and LQKENI. V lost 8 bases and J 3 bases, leaving 8 bases between the germline ends. CDR3 in amino acids: CASSPNYEQYF. The DNA for the CDR3 is TGTGCCAGCAGTCCGAACTACGAGCAGTACTTC.

The rearrangement uses TRBV9 and TRBJ2-2; 10 bases are a match to TRBD1. The CDR3 is made up of 15 amino acids. J was trimmed by 5 bases and V by 4 bases; bases with no gene match: 5. Germline-derived CDR1 and CDR2 are SGDLS and YYNGEE. CDR3 nucleotides: TGTGCCAGCAGCAAGACAGGGGGCTTAACCGGGGAGCTGTTTTTT. Translated, it gives CASSKTGGLTGELFF.

V gene TRBV4-1 combines with J gene TRBJ2-3, with a tentative D call TRBD2 (6 bases). The ends were cut back, 1 base at V and 0 bases at J, with 11 bases in the middle. This CDR3 spans 16 amino acids. The germline V gene has CDR1 MGHRA and CDR2 YSYEKL. CDR3 residues: CASSQVGGTSTDTQYF. DNA for the CDR3: TGCGCCAGCAGCCAAGTGGGCGGGACTAGCACAGATACGCAGTATTTT.

This clonotype was observed at least ten times. The chain links TRBV11-2 to TRBJ1-2; the D is unclear. The length of the CDR3 is 12 residues. Germline CDR1 reads SGHAT; CDR2 reads FQNNGV. The germline V and J ends were trimmed by 8 bases and 7 bases, with 14 bases remaining between them. CDR3 loop: CASALAEGGYTF. DNA of the CDR3: TGTGCCAGCGCTCTTGCAGAAGGTGGCTACACCTTC. Based on the CDR3 plus reference TRBV11-2 and TRBJ1-2, the full variable domain is EAGVAQSPRYKIIEKRQSVAFWCNPISGHATLYWYQQILGQGPKLLIQFQNNGVVDDSQLPKDRFSAERLKGVDSTLKIQPAKLEDSAVYLCASALAEGGYTFGSGTRLTVV.

This clonotype was seen at least ten times. The rearrangement uses TRBV28 and TRBJ2-4; 7 bases agree with TRBD2. The V segment lost 2 bases and the J segment 1 base; nucleotides outside the gene matches: 8. The CDR3 loop spans 17 amino acids. Germline CDR1 is MDHEN and CDR2 is SYDVKM. The CDR3 here is CASSLPTDGRAKNIQYF. In DNA, the CDR3 is TGTGCCAGCAGTTTACCGACAGACGGGAGGGCCAAAAACATTCAGTACTTC.

This clonotype was counted between two and nine times. This chain joins TRBV18 and TRBJ2-1; 12 bases match TRBD2. This CDR3 is built from 20 residues. Germline V gene lookup returns CDR1 KGHSH and CDR2 LQKENI. V dropped 3 bases and J dropped 0; count of bases not matched to a gene: 12. For the CDR3, the DNA is TGTGCCAGCTCACCCAGCCTTACACTAGCGGGAGGTATCTCCTACAATGAGCAGTTCTTC. This sequence encodes CASSPSLTLAGGISYNEQFF.

This clonotype turned up a few times. The chain combines TRBV20-1 with TRBJ2-7, with 8 positions matching TRBD2. The CDR3 covers 12 residues. V gave up 6 bases and J gave up 4 bases; unmatched junction bases: 5. The germline V gene has CDR1 DFQATT and CDR2 SNEGSKA (reference sequence). CDR3 coding DNA: TGCAGTGCCACCGGGACTAGGTACGAGCAGTACTTC. Translating it yields CSATGTRYEQYF.

This clonotype was found many times. This sequence joins TRBV7-2 and TRBJ2-2; tentatively, D is TRBD1 (6 bases). The CDR3 sequence is 16 residues long. The V gene lost 5 bases and the J gene lost 2 bases, with 15 bases spanning the gap. Germline assignment: CDR1 SGHTA and CDR2 FQGNSA. CDR3 DNA: TGTGCCAGCAGCCCAGGACAGAGACGTAACACCGGGGAGCTGTTTTTT. It encodes CASSPGQRRNTGELFF. The whole variable domain, remainder taken from reference TRBV7-2 and TRBJ2-2, is GAGVSQSPSNKVTEKGKDVELRCDPISGHTALYWYRQSLGQGLEFLIYFQGNSAPDKSGLPSDRFSAERTGGSVSTLTIQRTQQEDSAVYLCASSPGQRRNTGELFFGEGSRLTVL.

Ten or more counts support this clonotype. The V call is TRBV12-3 or TRBV12-4, the J call TRBJ1-5; D perhaps matches TRBD1 (5 bases). Trimming removed 7 bases from V and 6 bases from J, with 19 bases in between. The CDR3 contains 15 residues. The CDR3 sequence is CASTWGEGPGQPQHF. The CDR3 DNA follows: TGTGCCAGCACCTGGGGGGAGGGGCCCGGTCAGCCCCAGCATTTT.

This clonotype showed up many times. This chain joins TRBV28 and TRBJ1-1; 7 bases agree with TRBD1. This CDR3 comprises 15 residues. The J segment lost 5 bases and the V segment lost 3 bases, leaving 9 bases of the junction unmatched. Germline V gene data show CDR1 as MDHEN and CDR2 as SYDVKM. In nucleotides, the CDR3 is TGTGCCAGCAGTTTGTACAGGGGAGCTGGTACTGAAGCTTTCTTT. Protein product: CASSLYRGAGTEAFF.

This clonotype was recorded many times. This chain uses TRBV5-6 with TRBJ2-7, with 7 bases aligning to TRBD2. After removal of 0 bases from V and 5 bases from J, the junction contained 8 bases not matched to a gene. The CDR3 totals 15 residues. CDR1 SGHDT and CDR2 YYEEEE come from the germline V gene. The DNA for the CDR3 is TGTGCCAGCAGCTTGGGACTAGCACGTTTTGACGAGCAGTACTTC. Protein: CASSLGLARFDEQYF.

This clonotype appeared many times. The chain employs TRBV12-3 or TRBV12-4 and TRBJ1-2, with no clear D. The CDR3 extends over 13 amino acids. Trimming pared 3 bases from V and 8 bases from J, leaving 13 bases between. CDR3 residues: CASSFAGFDGYTF. The CDR3 nucleotides are TGTGCCAGCAGTTTTGCCGGGTTCGACGGCTACACCTTC.

This clonotype was counted many times. The rearrangement uses TRBV12-3 or TRBV12-4 and TRBJ2-3, with D unclear. The germline V and J ends were trimmed by 6 bases and 2 bases, with 15 bases remaining between them. There are 15 residues in the CDR3. CDR3 DNA sequence: TGTGCCAGCAGACGCCTAGGACGACTCACAGATACGCAGTATTTT. Translated: CASRRLGRLTDTQYF.

This clonotype was observed a few times. The gene calls are TRBV5-1 and TRBJ2-1; TRBD2 agrees at 9 bases. There are 15 residues in the CDR3. The trim removed 0 bases at V and 9 bases at J, leaving 7 bases unmatched. Germline loops: CDR1 SGHRS, CDR2 YFSETQ. CDR3 DNA sequence: TGCGCCAGCAGCTTGGGGCGGGAGGGAGTTGGTGAGCAGTTCTTC. Its protein product is CASSLGREGVGEQFF.

There are a few counts of this clonotype. Here the CDR3 reads CASSSQAAGAVNEQFF. The DNA for the CDR3 is TGTGCCAGCAGTTCACAAGCAGCGGGAGCGGTCAATGAGCAGTTCTTC. This sequence joins TRBV27 and TRBJ2-1, with 8 bases aligning to TRBD2. Germline trimming cut 4 bases from V and 6 bases from J; bases unmatched to any gene: 11. This CDR3 comprises 16 residues. Germline V gives CDR1 MNHEY, CDR2 SMNVEV (reference sequence).

This clonotype showed up just a few times. The chain uses TRBV20-1 and TRBJ1-3; D remains unclear. CDR3 length: 12 amino acids. The germline CDR1 and CDR2 sequences are DFQATT and SNEGSKA (reference sequence). V lost 2 bases and J lost 3, with 5 bases in between. The CDR3 sequence is CSARMLGNTIYF. The CDR3 nucleotides read TGCAGTGCTAGAATGCTTGGAAACACCATATATTTT.

This clonotype was detected many times. This chain connects TRBV11-2 to TRBJ2-7, with 12 nucleotides matching TRBD2. This CDR3 has 16 amino acids. V trimming: 0 bases; J trimming: 0 bases; junction bases outside the gene matches: 0. The V gene's germline CDR1 is SGHAT and CDR2 FQNNGV. CDR3 DNA: TGTGCCAGCAGCTTAGAACTAGCGGGAGGCTCCTACGAGCAGTACTTC. As protein: CASSLELAGGSYEQYF.

This clonotype was observed many times. The gene calls are TRBV2 and TRBJ1-6, with TRBD1 matching 7 bases. Germline-derived CDR1 and CDR2 are SNHLY and FYNNEI. The CDR3 covers 13 residues. V trimming: 7 bases; J trimming: 8 bases; junction bases outside the gene matches: 5. CDR3 in DNA: TGTGCCAGCATGACAGGGTTGGATTCACCCCTCCACTTT. This sequence encodes CASMTGLDSPLHF. The full variable domain, completed using reference TRBV2 and TRBJ1-6, is EPEVTQTPSHQVTQMGQEVILRCVPISNHLYFYWYRQILGQKVEFLVSFYNNEISEKSEIFDDQFSVERPDGSNFTLKIRSTKLEDSAMYFCASMTGLDSPLHFGNGTRLTVT.

V usage is TRBV3-1 and J usage is TRBJ2-2; tentative D call: TRBD1 (6 bases). V lost 3 bases and J lost 1, with 15 bases in between. This CDR3 has 17 amino acids. Looked up from germline, CDR1 is LGHDT and CDR2 is YNNKEL (reference sequence). The CDR3 loop reads CASSHLTGPWNTGELFF. For the CDR3, the DNA is TGTGCCAGCAGCCACCTAACAGGGCCCTGGAACACCGGGGAGCTGTTTTTT.

The J gene is TRBJ2-7, the V gene TRBV28; unclear D gene. There are 15 residues in the CDR3. The germline V gene has CDR1 MDHEN and CDR2 SYDVKM. V lost 6 bases and J lost 2, with 17 bases in between. This CDR3 reads CASSPTANRAYEQYF. CDR3 bases: TGTGCCAGCAGCCCCACAGCGAACCGTGCCTACGAGCAGTACTTC.

The chain combines TRBV18 with TRBJ2-7; D might be TRBD1 (6 bases). CDR1 KGHSH and CDR2 LQKENI come from the germline V gene. The CDR3 runs 15 residues. V dropped 3 bases and J dropped 5 bases, with 17 bases sitting between them. The DNA for the CDR3 is TGTGCCAGCTCACCGATTTTGGGGGCGCGAAACGAGCAGTACTTC. It translates to CASSPILGARNEQYF.